A selection of T cell receptor beta chains follows, all from one sample in a study of Graves' ophthalmopathy and Graves' hyperthyroidism. TCRdb fed the multiplex PCR reads into MiXCR, producing one record per CDR3 protein. The sample records some 350,000 distinct CDR3 sequences, about a sixth being singletons. Sequencing was done on a sample of peripheral blood. These receptors all stem from an adult woman with stable Graves' hyperthyroidism. Both conserved end residues are part of each CDR3. D genes are given only for firm matches. Clone size appears in some rows only: once, few, many, or a class for an expanded clone.

D gene: -; J gene: TRBJ2-2; V gene: TRBV19; clone size: many; CDR3 protein: CASSTSINTGELFF; CDR3 DNA: TGTGCCAGTAGTACCTCCATAAACACCGGGGAGCTGTTTTTT
D gene: -; J gene: TRBJ1-3; V gene: TRBV7-6; clone size: many; CDR3 protein: CASSLFSGNTIYF; CDR3 DNA: TGTGCCAGCAGCTTATTCTCTGGAAACACCATATATTTT
D gene: -; J gene: TRBJ1-1; V gene: TRBV3-1; clone size: few; CDR3 protein: CASSQDFGAEAFF; CDR3 DNA: TGTGCCAGCAGCCAAGATTTCGGGGCTGAAGCTTTCTTT
D gene: TRBD1; J gene: TRBJ1-1; V gene: TRBV12-3/TRBV12-4; clone size: -; CDR3 protein: CASSEIRGRGTEAFF; CDR3 DNA: TGTGCCAGCAGTGAGATAAGGGGGCGCGGAACTGAAGCTTTCTTT
D gene: TRBD2; J gene: TRBJ2-7; V gene: TRBV13; clone size: many; CDR3 protein: CASSPLAGGSYEQYF; CDR3 DNA: TGTGCCAGCAGCCCACTAGCGGGAGGGTCCTACGAGCAGTACTTC
D gene: TRBD2; J gene: TRBJ2-7; V gene: TRBV27; clone size: many; CDR3 protein: CASRSAVAVTSGASYEQYF; CDR3 DNA: TGTGCCAGCAGATCCGCAGTGGCCGTGACTAGCGGGGCCTCCTACGAGCAGTACTTC
D gene: TRBD2; J gene: TRBJ2-5; V gene: TRBV14; clone size: many; CDR3 protein: CASSPGLAAPETQYF; CDR3 DNA: TGTGCCAGCAGCCCGGGACTAGCGGCACCAGAGACCCAGTACTTC
D gene: -; J gene: TRBJ1-2; V gene: TRBV24-1; clone size: many; CDR3 protein: CATSAKAGDVYGYTF; CDR3 DNA: TGTGCCACCAGTGCCAAAGCGGGGGACGTCTATGGCTACACCTTC
D gene: -; J gene: TRBJ1-1; V gene: TRBV28; clone size: many; CDR3 protein: CASSSDSVGTEAFF; CDR3 DNA: TGTGCCAGCAGTTCGGACAGCGTCGGCACTGAAGCTTTCTTT
D gene: -; J gene: TRBJ1-5; V gene: TRBV5-6; clone size: many; CDR3 protein: CASSSGLYSNQPQHF; CDR3 DNA: TGTGCCAGTAGTAGCGGACTGTATAGCAATCAGCCCCAGCATTTT
D gene: -; J gene: TRBJ2-7; V gene: TRBV5-1; clone size: few; CDR3 protein: CASSSDGFSYEQYF; CDR3 DNA: TGCGCCAGCAGCTCGGACGGATTCTCCTACGAGCAGTACTTC
D gene: -; J gene: TRBJ1-5; V gene: TRBV20-1; clone size: few; CDR3 protein: CSARPPGQRNQPQHF; CDR3 DNA: TGCAGTGCTAGACCCCCGGGCCAACGCAATCAGCCCCAGCATTTT
D gene: -; J gene: TRBJ1-5; V gene: TRBV15; clone size: many; CDR3 protein: CATSRDHFQGPEFFQPQHF; CDR3 DNA: TGTGCCACCAGCAGAGATCACTTTCAGGGTCCTGAATTTTTTCAACCCCAGCATTTT
D gene: -; J gene: TRBJ1-5; V gene: TRBV6-1; clone size: many; CDR3 protein: CASSDTEQPQHF; CDR3 DNA: TGTGCCAGCAGTGACACAGAACAGCCCCAGCATTTT
D gene: -; J gene: TRBJ1-3; V gene: TRBV6-5; clone size: many; CDR3 protein: CASSYPQGNSGNTIYF; CDR3 DNA: TGTGCCAGCAGTTACCCACAGGGAAACTCTGGAAACACCATATATTTT
D gene: -; J gene: TRBJ1-1; V gene: TRBV28; clone size: once; CDR3 protein: CASSLVPRWQGQVRTEAFF; CDR3 DNA: TGTGCCAGCAGTTTAGTCCCCCGGTGGCAGGGGCAAGTTCGCACTGAAGCTTTCTTT
D gene: -; J gene: TRBJ2-7; V gene: TRBV11-3; clone size: once; CDR3 protein: CASSSHIYEQYF; CDR3 DNA: TGTGCCAGCAGCTCTCATATCTACGAGCAGTACTTC
D gene: -; J gene: TRBJ2-2; V gene: TRBV27; clone size: -; CDR3 protein: CASSLRRDIYSPGELFF; CDR3 DNA: TGTGCCAGCAGTTTACGTCGGGACATCTACTCACCCGGGGAGCTGTTTTTT
D gene: TRBD2; J gene: TRBJ2-2; V gene: TRBV28; clone size: many; CDR3 protein: CASSVTSGWAGELFF; CDR3 DNA: TGTGCCAGCAGTGTAACTAGCGGATGGGCCGGGGAGCTGTTTTTT
D gene: -; J gene: TRBJ2-2; V gene: TRBV20-1; clone size: many; CDR3 protein: CSARDGAGAGTGELFF; CDR3 DNA: TGCAGTGCAAGGGACGGCGCGGGGGCCGGCACCGGGGAGCTGTTTTTT
D gene: TRBD2; J gene: TRBJ2-7; V gene: TRBV12-3/TRBV12-4; clone size: many; CDR3 protein: CASSFNGRAYEQYF; CDR3 DNA: TGTGCCAGCAGTTTCAACGGGAGGGCCTACGAGCAGTACTTC
D gene: -; J gene: TRBJ1-2; V gene: TRBV11-2; clone size: -; CDR3 protein: CASSLDLGGVNGYTF; CDR3 DNA: TGTGCCAGCAGCTTAGATCTGGGCGGGGTTAATGGCTACACCTTC
D gene: TRBD1; J gene: TRBJ1-1; V gene: TRBV4-1; clone size: many; CDR3 protein: CASSRGQGATNTEAFF; CDR3 DNA: TGCGCCAGCAGCCGGGGACAGGGGGCTACGAACACTGAAGCTTTCTTT
D gene: TRBD2; J gene: TRBJ2-2; V gene: TRBV11-2; clone size: -; CDR3 protein: CASSTTSGRNTGELFF; CDR3 DNA: TGTGCCAGCAGCACTACTAGCGGGAGGAACACCGGGGAGCTGTTTTTT
D gene: TRBD2; J gene: TRBJ2-2; V gene: TRBV12-3/TRBV12-4; clone size: many; CDR3 protein: CATLAGENTGELFF; CDR3 DNA: TGTGCCACCCTAGCGGGAGAGAACACCGGGGAGCTGTTTTTT
D gene: TRBD1; J gene: TRBJ1-1; V gene: TRBV2; clone size: -; CDR3 protein: CASSAGQGLNTEAFF; CDR3 DNA: TGTGCCAGCAGTGCCGGACAGGGATTGAACACTGAAGCTTTCTTT
D gene: TRBD1; J gene: TRBJ2-7; V gene: TRBV20-1; clone size: many; CDR3 protein: CSASPLDRGYEQYF; CDR3 DNA: TGCAGTGCTAGCCCGTTGGACAGGGGGTACGAGCAGTACTTC
D gene: -; J gene: TRBJ2-7; V gene: TRBV18; clone size: -; CDR3 protein: CSSSPMLGEDEQYF; CDR3 DNA: TGCTCCAGCTCGCCCATGCTAGGGGAAGACGAGCAGTACTTC
D gene: TRBD1; J gene: TRBJ1-2; V gene: TRBV28; clone size: -; CDR3 protein: CASSFGTGGNYGYTF; CDR3 DNA: TGTGCCAGCAGTTTTGGCACAGGGGGAAACTATGGCTACACCTTC
D gene: -; J gene: TRBJ2-7; V gene: TRBV5-1; clone size: many; CDR3 protein: CASSVGQSYEQYF; CDR3 DNA: TGCGCCAGCAGCGTAGGTCAGTCCTACGAGCAGTACTTC
D gene: -; J gene: TRBJ2-5; V gene: TRBV3-1; clone size: few; CDR3 protein: CASSQAGKETQYF; CDR3 DNA: TGTGCCAGCAGCCAAGCAGGAAAAGAGACCCAGTACTTC
D gene: TRBD2; J gene: TRBJ2-7; V gene: TRBV7-8; clone size: many; CDR3 protein: CASSPGTSGGLGQYF; CDR3 DNA: TGTGCCAGCAGCCCAGGGACTAGCGGGGGTTTGGGGCAGTACTTC
D gene: TRBD2; J gene: TRBJ2-5; V gene: TRBV30; clone size: -; CDR3 protein: CAWRPGLAGRRETQYF; CDR3 DNA: TGTGCCTGGAGGCCGGGACTAGCGGGCCGTAGAGAGACCCAGTACTTC
D gene: -; J gene: TRBJ2-7; V gene: TRBV6-1; clone size: -; CDR3 protein: CASSVPWSSYEQYF; CDR3 DNA: TGTGCCAGCAGTGTTCCCTGGAGCTCCTACGAGCAGTACTTC
D gene: TRBD2; J gene: TRBJ2-3; V gene: TRBV12-3/TRBV12-4; clone size: few; CDR3 protein: CASSLGLAIDTQYF; CDR3 DNA: TGTGCCAGCTCCCTGGGACTAGCGATAGATACGCAGTATTTT
D gene: -; J gene: TRBJ1-3; V gene: TRBV28; clone size: many; CDR3 protein: CASSNLYFGNTIYF; CDR3 DNA: TGTGCCAGCAGTAACCTATACTTCGGAAACACCATATATTTT
D gene: -; J gene: TRBJ2-7; V gene: TRBV6-5; clone size: many; CDR3 protein: CASSYSLGSEQYF; CDR3 DNA: TGTGCCAGCAGTTACTCCTTGGGATCCGAGCAGTACTTC
D gene: TRBD1; J gene: TRBJ2-5; V gene: TRBV19; clone size: few; CDR3 protein: CASTGQEFGTQYF; CDR3 DNA: TGTGCCAGTACCGGACAGGAATTTGGGACCCAGTACTTC
D gene: -; J gene: TRBJ1-1; V gene: TRBV28; clone size: many; CDR3 protein: CASGIWAGDTEAFF; CDR3 DNA: TGTGCCAGCGGCATTTGGGCAGGGGACACTGAAGCTTTCTTT
D gene: -; J gene: TRBJ1-1; V gene: TRBV5-1; clone size: -; CDR3 protein: CASQGVSTEAFF; CDR3 DNA: TGCGCCAGTCAGGGTGTCAGCACTGAAGCTTTCTTT